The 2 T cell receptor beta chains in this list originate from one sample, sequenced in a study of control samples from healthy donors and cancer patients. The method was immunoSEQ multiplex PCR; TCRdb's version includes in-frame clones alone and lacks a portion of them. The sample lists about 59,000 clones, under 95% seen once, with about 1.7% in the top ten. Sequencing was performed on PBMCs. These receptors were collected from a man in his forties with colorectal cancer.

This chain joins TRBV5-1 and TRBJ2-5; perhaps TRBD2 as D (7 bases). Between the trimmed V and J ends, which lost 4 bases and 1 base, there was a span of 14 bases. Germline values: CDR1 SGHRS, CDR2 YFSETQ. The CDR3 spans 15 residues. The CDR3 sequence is CASSPLGGLQETQYF. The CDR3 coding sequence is TGCGCCAGCAGCCCTTTGGGGGGGCTCCAAGAGACCCAGTACTTC. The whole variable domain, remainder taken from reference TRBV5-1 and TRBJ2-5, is KAGVTQTPRYLIKTRGQQVTLSCSPISGHRSVSWYQQTPGQGLQFLFEYFSETQRNKGNFPGRFSGRQFSNSRSEMNVSTLELGDSALYLCASSPLGGLQETQYFGPGTRLLVL.

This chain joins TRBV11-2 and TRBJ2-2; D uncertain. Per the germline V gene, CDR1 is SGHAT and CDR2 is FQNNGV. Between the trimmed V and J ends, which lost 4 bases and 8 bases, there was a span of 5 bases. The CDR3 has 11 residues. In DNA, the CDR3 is TGTGCCAGCAGCTCTCCTGGGGAGCTGTTTTTT. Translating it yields CASSSPGELFF. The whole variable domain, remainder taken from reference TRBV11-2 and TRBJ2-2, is EAGVAQSPRYKIIEKRQSVAFWCNPISGHATLYWYQQILGQGPKLLIQFQNNGVVDDSQLPKDRFSAERLKGVDSTLKIQPAKLEDSAVYLCASSSPGELFFGEGSRLTVL.